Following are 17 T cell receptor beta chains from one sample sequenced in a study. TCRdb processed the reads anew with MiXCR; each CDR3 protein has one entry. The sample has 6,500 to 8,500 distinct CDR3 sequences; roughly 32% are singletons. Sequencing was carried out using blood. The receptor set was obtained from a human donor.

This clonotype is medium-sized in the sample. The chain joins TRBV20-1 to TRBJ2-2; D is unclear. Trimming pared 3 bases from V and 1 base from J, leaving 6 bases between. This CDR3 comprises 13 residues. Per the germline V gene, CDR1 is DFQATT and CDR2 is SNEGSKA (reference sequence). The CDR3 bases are TGCAGTGCTAGTCGCATGAACACCGGGGAGCTGTTTTTT. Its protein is CSASRMNTGELFF.

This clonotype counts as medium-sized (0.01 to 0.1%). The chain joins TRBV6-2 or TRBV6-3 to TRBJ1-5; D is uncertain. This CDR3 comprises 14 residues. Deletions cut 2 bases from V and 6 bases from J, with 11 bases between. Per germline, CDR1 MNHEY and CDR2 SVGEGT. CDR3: CASSYRQVGQPQHF. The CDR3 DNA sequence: TGTGCCAGCAGTTACAGGCAGGTCGGTCAGCCCCAGCATTTT.

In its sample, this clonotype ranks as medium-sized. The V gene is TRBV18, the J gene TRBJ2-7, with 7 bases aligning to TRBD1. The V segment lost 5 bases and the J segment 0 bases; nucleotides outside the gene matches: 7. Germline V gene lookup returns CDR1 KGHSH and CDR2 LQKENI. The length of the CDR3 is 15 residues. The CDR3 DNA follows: TGTGCCAGCTCATCTGGACAGGACCCCTCCTACGAGCAGTACTTC. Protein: CASSSGQDPSYEQYF.

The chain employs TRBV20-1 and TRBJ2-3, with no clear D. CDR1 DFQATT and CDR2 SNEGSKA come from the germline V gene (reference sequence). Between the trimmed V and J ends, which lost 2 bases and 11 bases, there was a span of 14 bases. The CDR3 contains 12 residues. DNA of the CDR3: TGCAGTGCTAGAAACTTCTACAATGAGCAGTATTTT. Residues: CSARNFYNEQYF.

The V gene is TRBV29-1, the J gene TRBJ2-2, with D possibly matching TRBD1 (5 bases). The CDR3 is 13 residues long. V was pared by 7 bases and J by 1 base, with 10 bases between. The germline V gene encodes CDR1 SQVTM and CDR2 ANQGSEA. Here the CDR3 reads CSGKGLNTGELFF. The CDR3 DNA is TGCAGCGGGAAGGGGCTGAACACCGGGGAGCTGTTTTTT.

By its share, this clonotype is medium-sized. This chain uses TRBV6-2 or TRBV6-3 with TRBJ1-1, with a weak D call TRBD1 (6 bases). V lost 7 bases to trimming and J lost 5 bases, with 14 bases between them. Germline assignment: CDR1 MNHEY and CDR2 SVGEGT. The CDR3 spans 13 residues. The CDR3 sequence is CASKNSGVTEAFF. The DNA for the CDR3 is TGTGCCAGCAAAAACTCAGGGGTGACTGAAGCTTTCTTT.

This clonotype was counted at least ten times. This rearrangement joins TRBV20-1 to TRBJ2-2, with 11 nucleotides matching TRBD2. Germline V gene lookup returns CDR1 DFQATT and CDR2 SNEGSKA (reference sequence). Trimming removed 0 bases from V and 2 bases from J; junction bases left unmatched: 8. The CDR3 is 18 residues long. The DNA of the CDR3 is TGCAGTGCTAGAGAGTTTGTTAGCGGGAGGGAAAACACCGGGGAGCTGTTTTTT. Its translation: CSAREFVSGRENTGELFF.

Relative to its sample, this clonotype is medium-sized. Here the CDR3 reads CASRSGSSYEQYF. The CDR3 nucleotides are TGTGCCAGCAGATCAGGGAGCTCCTACGAGCAGTACTTC. V usage is TRBV14 and J usage is TRBJ2-7; D could derive from TRBD1 or TRBD2 (5 bases each). The CDR3 spans 13 residues. Germline V gene data show CDR1 as SGHDN and CDR2 as FVKESK. Trimming removed 6 bases from V and 0 bases from J, with 9 bases in between.

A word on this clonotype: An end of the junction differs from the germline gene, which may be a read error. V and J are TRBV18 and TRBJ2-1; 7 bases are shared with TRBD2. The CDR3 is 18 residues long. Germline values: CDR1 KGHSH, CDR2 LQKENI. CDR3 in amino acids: CANSLPNKWEGHLDEQFF. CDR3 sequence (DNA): TGTGCCAACTCACTACCGAACAAGTGGGAGGGCCATTTGGATGAGCAGTTCTTC.

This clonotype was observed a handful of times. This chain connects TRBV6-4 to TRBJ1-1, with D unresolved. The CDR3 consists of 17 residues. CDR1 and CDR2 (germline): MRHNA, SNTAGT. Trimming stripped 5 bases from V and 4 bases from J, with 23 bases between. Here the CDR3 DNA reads TGTGCCAGCAGTTCGATAAGCGGCCATGGAGGGATCACTGAAGCTTTCTTT. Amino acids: CASSSISGHGGITEAFF.

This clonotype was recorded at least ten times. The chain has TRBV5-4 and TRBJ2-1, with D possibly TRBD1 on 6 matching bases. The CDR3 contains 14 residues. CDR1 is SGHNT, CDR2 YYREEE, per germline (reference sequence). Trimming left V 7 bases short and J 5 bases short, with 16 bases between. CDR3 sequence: CASGSHNRDNEQFF. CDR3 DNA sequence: TGTGCCAGCGGCTCCCATAACAGGGACAATGAGCAGTTCTTC.

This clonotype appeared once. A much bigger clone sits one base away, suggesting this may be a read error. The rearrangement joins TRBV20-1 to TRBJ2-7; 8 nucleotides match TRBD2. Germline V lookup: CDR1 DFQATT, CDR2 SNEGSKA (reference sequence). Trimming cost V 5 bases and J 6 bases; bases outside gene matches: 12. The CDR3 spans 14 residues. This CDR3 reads CSALLAAREAEQYF. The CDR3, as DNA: TGCAGTGCTCTACTAGCGGCTAGGGAAGCCGAGCAGTACTTC.

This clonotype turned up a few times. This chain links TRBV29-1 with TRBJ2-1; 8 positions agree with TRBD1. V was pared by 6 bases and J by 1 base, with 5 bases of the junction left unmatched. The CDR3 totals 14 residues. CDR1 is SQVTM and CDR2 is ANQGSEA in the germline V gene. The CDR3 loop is CSVAGGGSYNEQFF. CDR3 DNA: TGCAGCGTCGCAGGGGGCGGGTCCTACAATGAGCAGTTCTTC.

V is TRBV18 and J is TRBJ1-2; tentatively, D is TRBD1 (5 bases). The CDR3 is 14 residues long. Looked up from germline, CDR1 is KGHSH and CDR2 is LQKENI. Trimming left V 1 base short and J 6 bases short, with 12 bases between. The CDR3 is CASSPLTRDDGYTF. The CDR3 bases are TGTGCCAGCTCACCACTGACTCGGGACGATGGCTACACCTTC.

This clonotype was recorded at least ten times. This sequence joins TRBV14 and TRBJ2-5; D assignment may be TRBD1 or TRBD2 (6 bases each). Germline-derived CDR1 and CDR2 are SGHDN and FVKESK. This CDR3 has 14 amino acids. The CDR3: CAGLGGRDQETQYF. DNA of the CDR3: TGTGCGGGGCTCGGGGGCCGTGACCAAGAGACCCAGTACTTC.

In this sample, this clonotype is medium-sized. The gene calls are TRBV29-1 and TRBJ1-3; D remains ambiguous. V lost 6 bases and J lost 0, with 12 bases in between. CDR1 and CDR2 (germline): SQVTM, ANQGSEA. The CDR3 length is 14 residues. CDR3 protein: CSVGNGRSGNTIYF. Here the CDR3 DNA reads TGCAGCGTGGGCAATGGTCGCTCTGGAAACACCATATATTTT.

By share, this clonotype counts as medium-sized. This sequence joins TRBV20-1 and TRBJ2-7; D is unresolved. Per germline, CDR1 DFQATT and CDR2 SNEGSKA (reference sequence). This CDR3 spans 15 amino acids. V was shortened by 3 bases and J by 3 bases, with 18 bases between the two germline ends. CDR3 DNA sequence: TGCAGTGCTAGCGGAACCTCCTTGGCTCTCTACGAGCAGTACTTC. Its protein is CSASGTSLALYEQYF.